This T cell receptor beta chain was documented in a study of T cell responses to AZD1222 COVID-19 vaccine. Study-wide background: Whether given at about 4 or about 12 weeks, second doses were pooled. Study results and caveats: Vaccine-related CD4 TCRs covered spike, predominating at 160-218 and 743-854. Seropositive AZD1222 recipients at baseline numbered only six or seven. Most donors were white British, females outnumbered males, and clonal diversity was possibly underestimated.

TCRdb's table, derived via immunoSEQ multiplex PCR, lists solely in-frame clones and lacks some. The table has around 97,000 clones, 91% seen once. In the case of this clone: The target antigen is unknown.

The V and J ends lost 4 bases and 6 bases respectively, with 19 bases between them. The CDR3 contains 16 residues. Germline V CDR1 and CDR2: MDHEN, SYDVKM. The specimen comprised peripheral blood, sampled on day 0 of AZD1222 vaccination. This TCR came from an adult in good health. V gene TRBV28 combines with J gene TRBJ2-1; possibly TRBD2 for D (6 bases). CDR3 amino acids: CASSSSGTPSLNEQFF. As DNA, the CDR3 is TGTGCCAGCAGTTCCTCCGGGACTCCATCACTCAATGAGCAGTTCTTC.